The 29 T cell receptor beta chains below all came from one sample that was sequenced in a study of metastatic and nonmetastatic thyroid tumors. TCRdb redid the clone calls on the PCR reads using MiXCR. The sample holds 72,000 or so clones, around 19% seen once. Patients had received no treatment of any kind before thyroid surgery. Material: blood. The receptors come from a female donor with papillary thyroid cancer or a benign thyroid nodule (not recorded which). Some clones in this sample may be carry-over from other donors' samples.

This clone was detected ten times or more. The CDR3 reads CDEREPNYEQYF. CDR3 coding DNA: TGTGATGAGCGGGAACCCAACTACGAGCAGTACTTC. V gene TRBV7-3 combines with J gene TRBJ2-7, with 7 bases matching TRBD2. The CDR3 loop spans 12 amino acids. CDR1 is SGHTA, CDR2 FQGTGA, per germline.

This clone was recorded at least ten times. This chain connects TRBV2 to TRBJ2-2; D may be TRBD1 (6 bases). Trimming pared 6 bases from V and 1 base from J, leaving 9 bases between. This CDR3 has 14 residues. The germline V gene encodes CDR1 SNHLY and CDR2 FYNNEI. The chain's CDR3 is CASSRTENTGELFF. The CDR3 DNA reads TGTGCCAGCAGCCGGACAGAGAACACCGGGGAGCTGTTTTTT. The full variable domain, its missing parts supplied by reference TRBV2 and TRBJ2-2, is EPEVTQTPSHQVTQMGQEVILRCVPISNHLYFYWYRQILGQKVEFLVSFYNNEISEKSEIFDDQFSVERPDGSNFTLKIRSTKLEDSAMYFCASSRTENTGELFFGEGSRLTVL.

This clone was detected a few times. J is TRBJ2-7 and V is TRBV12-5; no firm D call. The V end was cut by 0 bases, the J end by 6 bases, with 9 bases between. Germline V gives CDR1 LGHNT, CDR2 FRNRAP. The CDR3 sequence is 13 residues long. The CDR3: CASGLVVGVEQYF. In DNA form, the CDR3 reads TGTGCTAGTGGTTTGGTAGTTGGAGTCGAGCAGTACTTC. Combining the CDR3 with reference TRBV12-5 and TRBJ2-7 gives the whole variable domain DARVTQTPRHKVTEMGQEVTMRCQPILGHNTVFWYRQTMMQGLELLAYFRNRAPLDDSGMPKDRFSAEMPDATLATLKIQPSEPRDSAVYFCASGLVVGVEQYFGPGTRLTVT.

This clone came up a few times. The chain links TRBV28 to TRBJ2-1, with D tentatively TRBD1 or TRBD2 (7 bases each). Germline V gives CDR1 MDHEN, CDR2 SYDVKM. V was trimmed by 5 bases and J by 3 bases, leaving 23 bases between them. This CDR3 has 18 amino acids. CDR3 nucleotide sequence: TGTGCCAGCAGTCGGACAGGTACCTGGGGGGGAGACTACAATGAGCAGTTCTTC. As protein: CASSRTGTWGGDYNEQFF.

This clone was counted many times. The gene calls are TRBV27 and TRBJ2-7; D gene ambiguous. The CDR3 totals 13 residues. CDR1 is MNHEY and CDR2 is SMNVEV in the germline V gene (reference sequence). V lost 5 bases to trimming and J lost 5 bases, with 13 bases between them. The CDR3 protein is CASSRRQPHEQYF. CDR3 nucleotides: TGTGCCAGCAGTAGGCGGCAGCCCCACGAGCAGTACTTC.

Ten or more counts support this clone. V usage is TRBV9 and J usage is TRBJ2-7; D may match TRBD1 or TRBD2 (5 bases each). V was cut by 3 bases and J by 0 bases, with 16 bases left in between. The germline gives CDR1 SGDLS, CDR2 YYNGEE. This CDR3 is built from 16 residues. CDR3 sequence reads: CASSADGTLPSYEQYF. CDR3 nucleotide sequence: TGTGCCAGCAGCGCCGATGGGACCTTACCCTCCTACGAGCAGTACTTC.

This clone was seen repeatedly, ten times or more. V is TRBV5-6 and J is TRBJ1-2; D unresolved. The CDR3 loop spans 14 amino acids. Per germline, CDR1 SGHDT and CDR2 YYEEEE. Trimming left V 1 base short and J 2 bases short, with 9 bases between. The CDR3 DNA reads as TGTGCCAGCAGCTTGTCCGGGGTAAACTATGGCTACACCTTC. It specifies CASSLSGVNYGYTF. Looking up the rest from reference TRBV5-6 and TRBJ1-2 gives the full variable domain: DAGVTQSPTHLIKTRGQQVTLRCSPKSGHDTVSWYQQALGQGPQFIFQYYEEEERQRGNFPDRFSGHQFPNYSSELNVNALLLGDSALYLCASSLSGVNYGYTFGSGTRLTVV.

This clone was recorded a few times. The CDR3 bases are TGTGCCAGCAGCTTGGGGGGCCAAGAGACCCAGTACTTC. This encodes CASSLGGQETQYF. The rearrangement uses TRBV5-4 and TRBJ2-5; D unresolved. The CDR3 runs 13 residues. V lost 0 bases, J lost 1 base, and 4 bases lay in between. Germline V gives CDR1 SGHNT, CDR2 YYREEE (reference sequence).

There are many counts of this clone. The chain employs TRBV7-9 and TRBJ1-1; 7 bases line up with TRBD1. The germline V gene encodes CDR1 SEHNR and CDR2 FQNEAQ (reference sequence). V lost 5 bases to trimming and J lost 3 bases; unmatched junction nucleotides: 3. The CDR3 is 13 residues long. This CDR3 reads CASSQDRYTEAFF. CDR3 in DNA: TGTGCCAGCAGCCAGGACAGGTACACTGAAGCTTTCTTT.

The genes are TRBV5-1 and TRBJ2-3; 9 bases align to TRBD1. This CDR3 is 15 amino acids long. The trim removed 6 bases at V and 4 bases at J, leaving 9 bases unmatched. Germline assignment: CDR1 SGHRS and CDR2 YFSETQ. CDR3 sequence: CASKQDRGLSDTQYF. CDR3 bases: TGCGCCAGCAAACAGGACAGGGGTTTATCAGATACGCAGTATTTT.

This rearrangement joins TRBV5-1 to TRBJ2-7; the D gene is possibly TRBD1 (6 bases). The CDR3 runs to 14 residues. CDR1 is SGHRS, CDR2 YFSETQ, per germline. With 0 bases removed from V and 3 bases from J, the gap between germline ends came to 10 bases. The CDR3 here is CASSLGTDLYEQYF. The CDR3 DNA follows: TGCGCCAGCAGCTTGGGGACAGACCTCTACGAGCAGTACTTC.

Details on this clone: Its ends do not fully match the called genes, so a read error is possible. The gene calls are TRBV4-1 and TRBJ2-7; no clear D gene. The germline V gene encodes CDR1 MGHRA and CDR2 YSYEKL. This CDR3 spans 12 amino acids. The CDR3 region is CASNQESREQYF. In nucleotides, the CDR3 is TGCGCCAGCAACCAAGAATCCAGGGAGCAGTACTTC.

This clone was observed many times. V is TRBV10-1 and J is TRBJ2-1, with unresolved D. Germline CDR1 is WNHNN and CDR2 is SYGVQD (reference sequence). V was pared by 3 bases and J by 2 bases, with 8 bases between. The CDR3 is 14 amino acids. The CDR3 sequence: CASSDGITYNEQFF. The CDR3 DNA reads as TGCGCCAGCAGTGATGGAATTACCTACAATGAGCAGTTCTTC.

This clone was detected only once. The chain carries TRBV5-5 and TRBJ1-5, with a weak D call TRBD1 (5 bases). Trimming removed 0 bases from V and 2 bases from J, with 12 bases in between. The CDR3 is 16 residues long. CDR1 is SGHKS, CDR2 YYEKEE, per germline (reference sequence). The CDR3 reads CASSLGAGSGNQPQHF. The CDR3 DNA reads as TGTGCCAGCAGCTTGGGGGCAGGGTCGGGCAATCAGCCCCAGCATTTT.

The chain couples TRBV11-1 to TRBJ2-7; 8 bases agree with TRBD2. The CDR3 is 18 residues long. With 7 bases clipped from V and 1 base from J, the junction kept 18 bases outside the gene matches. The V gene's germline CDR1 is SGHAT and CDR2 FQDESV (reference sequence). CDR3 DNA: TGTGCCAGCACCGGGCCCTTAGCGGGATTGATAAATTCCTACGAGCAGTACTTC. Translation: CASTGPLAGLINSYEQYF.

The gene calls are TRBV20-1 and TRBJ1-5; 9 nucleotides align to TRBD1. Germline V gene data show CDR1 as DFQATT and CDR2 as SNEGSKA (reference sequence). CDR3 size: 15 residues. Trimming took 6 bases from V and 4 from J; bases not matched to a gene: 10. This CDR3 reads CSATTGGSINQPQHF. CDR3 in DNA: TGCAGTGCCACCACAGGGGGCTCAATTAATCAGCCCCAGCATTTT.

This clone was found many times. This chain joins TRBV11-2 and TRBJ2-5; TRBD2 matches at 8 bases. J was trimmed by 4 bases and V by 3 bases; bases with no gene match: 4. Germline loops: CDR1 SGHAT, CDR2 FQNNGV. CDR3 size: 14 residues. The CDR3: CASSFSGSGETQYF. DNA of the CDR3: TGTGCCAGCAGCTTCAGCGGGAGCGGAGAGACCCAGTACTTC.

This clone was seen ten or more times. A much more abundant neighbour one base away suggests this may be a read error. Other DNA sequences in the same sample also yield this CDR3. V gene TRBV5-1 combines with J gene TRBJ2-5, with D uncertain. Trimming stripped 2 bases from V and 2 bases from J, with 1 base between. Germline V CDR1 and CDR2: SGHRS, YFSETQ. The CDR3 has 11 amino acids. In DNA form, the CDR3 reads TGCGCCAGCAGCTTACAAGAGACCCAGTACTTC. Its translation is CASSLQETQYF.

This clone showed up many times. The CDR3 nucleotides are TGTGCCAGCAGCTTGCAAGGGGGCGATCAGCCCCAGCATTTT. This gives the protein CASSLQGGDQPQHF. The V and J genes are TRBV5-4 and TRBJ1-5, with 7 nucleotides matching TRBD1. Germline assignment: CDR1 SGHNT and CDR2 YYREEE (reference sequence). V lost 1 base to trimming and J lost 5 bases; unmatched junction nucleotides: 3. The CDR3 totals 14 residues.

This clone was counted many times. For the CDR3, the DNA is TGCGCCAGCAGCCTCGACAGGAGGAAAGAGACCCAGTACTTC. Protein: CASSLDRRKETQYF. The chain links TRBV10-2 to TRBJ2-5; D is possibly TRBD1 (6 bases). V shed 6 bases and J shed 3 bases, with 14 bases lying between them. Germline V gene lookup returns CDR1 WSHSY and CDR2 SAAADI. There are 14 residues in the CDR3.

This clone was detected many times. V is TRBV5-1 and J is TRBJ1-3; D ambiguous. V shed 3 bases and J shed 0 bases, with 10 bases lying between them. The germline V gene encodes CDR1 SGHRS and CDR2 YFSETQ. The CDR3 runs 15 residues. The CDR3 sequence: CASSSGGSSGNTIYF. The CDR3 nucleotides are TGCGCCAGCAGCTCCGGAGGGAGCTCTGGAAACACCATATATTTT.

Comment on this clone: With a much larger clone just one base away, this may be a read error. The rearrangement links TRBV5-1 to TRBJ2-5, with 9 bases fitting TRBD2. Germline lookup yields CDR1 SGHRS and CDR2 YFSETQ. This CDR3 spans 15 amino acids. V was pared by 3 bases and J by 1 base, with 4 bases of the junction left unmatched. CDR3 nucleotides: TGCGCCAGCAGCTGGTGGACTAGCGTCCAAGAGACCCAGTACTTC. Translation gives CASSWWTSVQETQYF.

On this clone: This sequence may be a read error, since a much larger clone differs from it by one base. The chain links TRBV5-1 to TRBJ1-1; tentative D call: TRBD1 (5 bases). The CDR3 totals 14 residues. In germline, CDR1 is SGHRS, CDR2 YFSETQ. V lost 2 bases and J lost 4, with 12 bases in between. CDR3 sequence (DNA): TGCGCCAGCAGCTTTGCCTCCGGGGGCACTGAAGCTTTCTTT. Its protein is CASSFASGGTEAFF.

This clone appeared a few times. The rearrangement uses TRBV7-2 and TRBJ2-1, with 9 bases identical to TRBD2. This CDR3 has 18 residues. J gave up 4 bases and V 0 bases, and 10 bases lay outside the gene matches. Germline V gene data show CDR1 as SGHTA and CDR2 as FQGNSA. DNA of the CDR3: TGTGCCAGCAGCTTAGCGTGGGGCGGGAGGGCCCTGTACAATGAGCAGTTCTTC. This sequence encodes CASSLAWGGRALYNEQFF.

This clone was observed many times. The V and J genes are TRBV24-1 and TRBJ2-7; D not resolved. The CDR3 runs to 13 residues. Germline-derived CDR1 and CDR2 are KGHDR and SFDVKD. The V end was cut by 2 bases, the J end by 0 bases, with 4 bases between. CDR3 protein: CATSDSSSYEQYF. The CDR3 DNA sequence: TGTGCCACCAGTGATTCGAGCTCCTACGAGCAGTACTTC.

This clone appeared many times. V usage is TRBV19 and J usage is TRBJ2-2; maybe TRBD1 (6 bases). The CDR3 runs 14 residues. Germline assignment: CDR1 LNHDA and CDR2 SQIVND (reference sequence). Trimming stripped 7 bases from V and 5 bases from J, with 14 bases between. DNA for the CDR3: TGTGCCAGTACCTTTCCAGGGGCGACCGGGGAGCTGTTTTTT. Residues: CASTFPGATGELFF.

The gene calls are TRBV3-1 and TRBJ2-7, with D hard to call. The CDR3 has 12 amino acids. Germline lookup yields CDR1 LGHDT and CDR2 YNNKEL (reference sequence). With 5 bases removed from V and 3 bases from J, the gap between germline ends came to 8 bases. DNA of the CDR3: TGTGCCAGCAGCTCCCGAGGCTACGAGCAGTACTTC. It yields the protein CASSSRGYEQYF.

Remarks on this clone: This could be a read error, since a much larger clone is one nucleotide away. The sample has other DNA sequences that encode this CDR3 too. The chain joins TRBV28 to TRBJ2-5, with a tentative D call TRBD2 (7 bases). Germline V lookup: CDR1 MDHEN, CDR2 SYDVKM. The V end lost 9 bases, the J end lost 1 base, and 18 bases lay between the germline ends. The CDR3 consists of 15 residues. The CDR3 DNA sequence: TGTGCCAGTCAAGGGGGGGCTCTAACCCAAGAGACCCAGTACTTC. This gives the protein CASQGGALTQETQYF.

There are many counts of this clone. This chain uses TRBV9 with TRBJ2-1; tentative D call: TRBD2 (5 bases). Trimming cost V 3 bases and J 3 bases, with 10 bases left between them. This CDR3 region has 14 residues. The germline V gene has CDR1 SGDLS and CDR2 YYNGEE. For the CDR3, the DNA is TGTGCCAGCAGCGCGAGAGGGAGCTACAATGAGCAGTTCTTC. Residues: CASSARGSYNEQFF.